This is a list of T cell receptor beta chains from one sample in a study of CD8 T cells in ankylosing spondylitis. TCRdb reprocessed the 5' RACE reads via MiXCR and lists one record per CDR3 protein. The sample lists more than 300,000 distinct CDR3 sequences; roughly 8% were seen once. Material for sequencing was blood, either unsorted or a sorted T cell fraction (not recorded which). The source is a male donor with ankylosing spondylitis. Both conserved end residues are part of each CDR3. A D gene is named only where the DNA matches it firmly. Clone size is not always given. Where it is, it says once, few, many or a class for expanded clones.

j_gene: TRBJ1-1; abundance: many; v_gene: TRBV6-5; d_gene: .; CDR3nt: TGTGCCAGCAGTTATTACGGGGGGAACACTGAAGCTTTCTTT; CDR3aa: CASSYYGGNTEAFF
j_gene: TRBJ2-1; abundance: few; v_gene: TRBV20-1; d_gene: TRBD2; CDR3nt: TGCAGTGCTAGAGATGTGACTAGCGGCCCTTACAATGAGCAGTTCTTC; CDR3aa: CSARDVTSGPYNEQFF
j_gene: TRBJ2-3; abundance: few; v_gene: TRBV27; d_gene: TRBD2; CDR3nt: TGTGCCAGCGCCCCTAGCGGTACAGATACGCAGTATTTT; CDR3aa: CASAPSGTDTQYF
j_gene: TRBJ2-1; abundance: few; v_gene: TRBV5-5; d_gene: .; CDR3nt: TGTGCCAGCAGCTTCAGGACTGCTAATGAGCAGTTCTTC; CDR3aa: CASSFRTANEQFF
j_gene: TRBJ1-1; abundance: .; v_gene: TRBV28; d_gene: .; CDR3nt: TGTGCCAGCAGTTTTGTATTCCAGACTACCGGGACACCGAACACTGAAGCTTTCTTT; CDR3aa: CASSFVFQTTGTPNTEAFF
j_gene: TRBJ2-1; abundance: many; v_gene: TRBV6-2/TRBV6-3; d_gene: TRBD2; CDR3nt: TGTGCCAGCAGTTACGGAGGGGAGGGTTCCTACAATGAGCAGTTCTTC; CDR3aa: CASSYGGEGSYNEQFF
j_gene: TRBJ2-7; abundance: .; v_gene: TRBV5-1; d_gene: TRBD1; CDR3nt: TGCGCCAGCAGCTTACAATACGACAGGGCGGTTCGGGAGCAGTACTTC; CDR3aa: CASSLQYDRAVREQYF
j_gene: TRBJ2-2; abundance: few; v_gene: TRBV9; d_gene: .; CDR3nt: TGTGCCAGCAGCGTGTATGGTTCTGGCACCGGGGAGCTGTTTTTT; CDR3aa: CASSVYGSGTGELFF
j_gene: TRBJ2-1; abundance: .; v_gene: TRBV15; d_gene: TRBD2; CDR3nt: TGTGCCACAAGGGGACTAGCGCTCTCTGAGCAGTTCTTC; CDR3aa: CATRGLALSEQFF
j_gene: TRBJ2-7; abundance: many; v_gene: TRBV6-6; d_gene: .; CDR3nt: TGTGCCAGCAGTTACTTCTACGAGCAGTACTTC; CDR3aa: CASSYFYEQYF
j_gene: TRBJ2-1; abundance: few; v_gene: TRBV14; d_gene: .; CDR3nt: TGTGCCAGCAGCCTAACTAGCATCGGTGAGCAGTTCTTC; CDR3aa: CASSLTSIGEQFF
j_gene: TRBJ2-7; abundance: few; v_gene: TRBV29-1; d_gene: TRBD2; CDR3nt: TGCAGCGTTGTCAGCGGGGTAGGGGAGCAGTACTTC; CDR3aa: CSVVSGVGEQYF
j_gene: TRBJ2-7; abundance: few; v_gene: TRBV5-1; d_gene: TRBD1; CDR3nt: TGCGCCAGCAGCCCACGGTCGGGACAGGGGATTCACGAGCAGTACTTC; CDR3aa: CASSPRSGQGIHEQYF
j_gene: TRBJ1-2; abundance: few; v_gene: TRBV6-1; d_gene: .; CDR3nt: TGTGCCAGCAGTAAGGCGGACTTAGGAGGCTACACCTTC; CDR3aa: CASSKADLGGYTF
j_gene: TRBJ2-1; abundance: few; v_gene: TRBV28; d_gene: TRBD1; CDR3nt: TGTGCCAGCAGTTTACCCCCGGGACAGGGGGCACGCGAGCAGTTCTTC; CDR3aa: CASSLPPGQGAREQFF
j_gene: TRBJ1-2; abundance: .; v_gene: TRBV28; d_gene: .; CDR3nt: TGTGCCAGCACCCACACAGGCTCTAACTATGGCTACACCTTC; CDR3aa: CASTHTGSNYGYTF
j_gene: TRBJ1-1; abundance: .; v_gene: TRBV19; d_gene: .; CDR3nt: TGTGCCAGTAGTATAGATGGTGGACGGGGATCTGAAGCTTTCTTT; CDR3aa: CASSIDGGRGSEAFF
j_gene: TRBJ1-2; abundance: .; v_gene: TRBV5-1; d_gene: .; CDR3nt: TGCGCCAGCAGCTTGGACGGTAACTATGGCTACTCCTTC; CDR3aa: CASSLDGNYGYSF
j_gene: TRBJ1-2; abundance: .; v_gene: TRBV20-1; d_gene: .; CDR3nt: TGCAGTGCTCCGGTACAGGCAAACTATGGCTACACCTTC; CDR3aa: CSAPVQANYGYTF
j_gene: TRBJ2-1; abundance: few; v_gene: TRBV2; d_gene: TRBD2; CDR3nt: TGTGCCAGCAGGGCTAGCGGGAGAATTGAGCAGTTCTTC; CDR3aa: CASRASGRIEQFF
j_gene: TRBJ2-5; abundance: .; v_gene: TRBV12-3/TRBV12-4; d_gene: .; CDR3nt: TGTGCCAGCAGTTTAATGCGCAGAGAGACCCAGTACTTC; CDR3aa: CASSLMRRETQYF
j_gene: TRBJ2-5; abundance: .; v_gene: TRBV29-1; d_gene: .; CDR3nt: TGCAGCGACTGGAAGGGACAAGAGACCCAGTACTTC; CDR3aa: CSDWKGQETQYF
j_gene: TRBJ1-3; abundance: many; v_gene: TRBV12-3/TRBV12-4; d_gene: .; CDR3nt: TGTGCCAGCAGTTTTCAGACGGCCTCTGGAAACACCATATATTTT; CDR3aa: CASSFQTASGNTIYF
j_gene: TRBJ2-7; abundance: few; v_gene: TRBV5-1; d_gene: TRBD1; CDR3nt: TGCGCCAGCAGCTTGGGCAGGGGGCTGGCCGAGCAGTACTTC; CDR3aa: CASSLGRGLAEQYF
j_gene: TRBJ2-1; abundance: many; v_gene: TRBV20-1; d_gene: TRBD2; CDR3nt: TGCAGTGCTAGAGACCCGGGACTAGCGGGAGCTGAGCAGTTCTTC; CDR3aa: CSARDPGLAGAEQFF
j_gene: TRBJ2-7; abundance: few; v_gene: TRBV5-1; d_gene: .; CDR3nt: TGCGCCAGCAGCTTGGGGACTATTTCAGGCGAGCAGTACTTC; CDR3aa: CASSLGTISGEQYF
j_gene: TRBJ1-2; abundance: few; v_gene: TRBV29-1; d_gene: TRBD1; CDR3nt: TGCAGCGTTGAGGGGACAGGGGAGGTTGGCTACACCTTC; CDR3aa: CSVEGTGEVGYTF
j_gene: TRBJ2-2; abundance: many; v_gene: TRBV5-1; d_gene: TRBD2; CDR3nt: TGCGCCAGCAGACAGACTAGCGGGATCTCGGGGGAGCTGTTTTTT; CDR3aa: CASRQTSGISGELFF
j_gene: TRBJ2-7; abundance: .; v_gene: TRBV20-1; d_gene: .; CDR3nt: TGCAGTGCCCCCGGTCCGCCCCTGGTTAGCTCCTACGAGCAGTACTTC; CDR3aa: CSAPGPPLVSSYEQYF
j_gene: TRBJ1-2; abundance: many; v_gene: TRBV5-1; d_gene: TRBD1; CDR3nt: TGCGCCAGCAGCTTGGACCCTGGACAGGGTCCGATTGGTGGCTACACCTTC; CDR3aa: CASSLDPGQGPIGGYTF
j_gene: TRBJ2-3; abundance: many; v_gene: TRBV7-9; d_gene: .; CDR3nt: TGTGCCAGCAGCCCCCAGGGACTGCGCACAGATACGCAGTATTTT; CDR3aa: CASSPQGLRTDTQYF
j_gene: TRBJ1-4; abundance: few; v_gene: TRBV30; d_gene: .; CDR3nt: TGTGCCTGGAGTGTAAAGGGGATTGGTGAAAAACTGTTTTTT; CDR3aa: CAWSVKGIGEKLFF
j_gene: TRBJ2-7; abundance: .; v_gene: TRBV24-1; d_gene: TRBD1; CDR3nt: TGTGCCACCAGAGGACAGGGTACCGACGAGCAGTACTTC; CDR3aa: CATRGQGTDEQYF
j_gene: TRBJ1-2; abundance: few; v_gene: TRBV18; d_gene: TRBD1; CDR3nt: TGTGCCAGCTCACCGACCGGGACAGGGGATGGCTACACCTTC; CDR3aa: CASSPTGTGDGYTF
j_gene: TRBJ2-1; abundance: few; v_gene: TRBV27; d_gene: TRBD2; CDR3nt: TGTGCCAGCAGTAAGCGGGAGTCCAATGAGCAGTTCTTC; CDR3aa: CASSKRESNEQFF
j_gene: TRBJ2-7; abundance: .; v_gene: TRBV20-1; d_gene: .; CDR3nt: TGCAGTGCTCCCGGCCAGCTGGGCGAGCAGTACTTC; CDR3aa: CSAPGQLGEQYF
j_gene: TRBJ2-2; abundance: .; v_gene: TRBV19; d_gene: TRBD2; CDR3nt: TGTGCCAGTAGTATTGAGCGGGGCTACACCGGGGAGCTGTTTTTT; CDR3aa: CASSIERGYTGELFF
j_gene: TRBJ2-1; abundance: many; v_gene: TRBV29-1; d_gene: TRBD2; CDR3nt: TGCAGCGTTGAAGGCACTAGCGGGGTCAATGAGCAGTTCTTC; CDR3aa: CSVEGTSGVNEQFF
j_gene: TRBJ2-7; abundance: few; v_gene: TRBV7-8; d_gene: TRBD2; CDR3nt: TGTGCCAGCGGATGGACTAGTTCCTACGAGCAGTACTTC; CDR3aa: CASGWTSSYEQYF
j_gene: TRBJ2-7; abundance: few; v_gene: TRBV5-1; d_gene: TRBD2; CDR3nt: TGCGCCAGCAGCAGGCCCGGGACTAGCGGGAGTTACGAGCAGTACTTC; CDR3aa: CASSRPGTSGSYEQYF
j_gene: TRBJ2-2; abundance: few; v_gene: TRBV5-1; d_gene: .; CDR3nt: TGCGCCAGCAGGGGTCTGCAGGCGAACACCGGGGAGCTGTTTTTT; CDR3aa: CASRGLQANTGELFF
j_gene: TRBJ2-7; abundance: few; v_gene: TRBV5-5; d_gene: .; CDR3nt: TGTGCCAGCAGCTTTACCGGGTCCCACTACGAGCAGTACTTC; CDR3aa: CASSFTGSHYEQYF
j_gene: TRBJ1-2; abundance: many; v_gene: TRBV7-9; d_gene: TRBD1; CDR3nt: TGTGCCAGCACCTACCACAGACAGGGGAACTATGGCTACACCTTC; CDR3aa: CASTYHRQGNYGYTF
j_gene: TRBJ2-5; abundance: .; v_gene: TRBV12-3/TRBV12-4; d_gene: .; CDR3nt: TGTGCCAGCAGTTTAGTTCCGACACCATACGGTCAAGAGACCCAGTACTTC; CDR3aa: CASSLVPTPYGQETQYF
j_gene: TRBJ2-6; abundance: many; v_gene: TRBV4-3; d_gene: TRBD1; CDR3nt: TGCGCCAGCAGCCAACAGGACAGGTTGGGTTTTCTGGGGGCCAACGTCCTGACTTTC; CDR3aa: CASSQQDRLGFLGANVLTF
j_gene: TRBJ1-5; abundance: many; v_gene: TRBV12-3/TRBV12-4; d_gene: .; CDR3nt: TGTGCCAGCAGCAAAGATCAGCCCCAGCATTTT; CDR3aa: CASSKDQPQHF
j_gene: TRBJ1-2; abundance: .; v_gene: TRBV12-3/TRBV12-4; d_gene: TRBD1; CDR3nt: TGTGCCAGCAGTTCCCCGACAGGGAACTATGGCTACACCTTC; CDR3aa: CASSSPTGNYGYTF
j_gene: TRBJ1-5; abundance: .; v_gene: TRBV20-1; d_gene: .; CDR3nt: TGCAGTGCTAGAGACCCTAGGGGGGCAGAATATCAGCCCCAGCATTTT; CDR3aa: CSARDPRGAEYQPQHF
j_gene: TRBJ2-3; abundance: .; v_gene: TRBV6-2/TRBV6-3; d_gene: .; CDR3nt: TGTGCCAGCAGTAAACTAGTTCGCGGCACAGATACGCAGTATTTT; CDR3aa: CASSKLVRGTDTQYF
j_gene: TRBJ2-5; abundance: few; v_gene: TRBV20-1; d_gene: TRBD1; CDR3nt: TGCAGTGCTGGGGGACAGGGGGCTAAAGAGACCCAGTACTTC; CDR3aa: CSAGGQGAKETQYF
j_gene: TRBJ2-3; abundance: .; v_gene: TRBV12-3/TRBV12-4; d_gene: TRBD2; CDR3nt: TGTGCCAGCAGGCCCGAGGTAGCGGGGGTCACAGATACGCAGTATTTT; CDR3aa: CASRPEVAGVTDTQYF
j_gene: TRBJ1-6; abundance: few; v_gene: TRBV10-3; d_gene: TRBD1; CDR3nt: TGTGCCATCAGTGAAGCGGACAGGGGAGAATCACCCCTCCACTTT; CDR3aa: CAISEADRGESPLHF
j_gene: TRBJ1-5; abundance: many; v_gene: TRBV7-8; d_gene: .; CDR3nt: TGTGCCAGCAGCCAGACAGGCAATAGCAATCAGCCCCAGCATTTT; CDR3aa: CASSQTGNSNQPQHF
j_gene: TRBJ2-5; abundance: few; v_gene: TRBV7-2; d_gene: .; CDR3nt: TGTGCCAGCAGCCTCGATGGACAGTACCAAGAGACCCAGTACTTC; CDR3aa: CASSLDGQYQETQYF
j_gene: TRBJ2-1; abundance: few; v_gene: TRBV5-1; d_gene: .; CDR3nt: TGCGCCAGCAGCTTGGTCGGGGACTCCTTTTACAATGAGCAGTTCTTC; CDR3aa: CASSLVGDSFYNEQFF
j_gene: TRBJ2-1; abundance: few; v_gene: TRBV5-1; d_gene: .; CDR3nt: TGCGCCAGCAGCCCGCTCCTGGCCGATGAGCAGTTCTTC; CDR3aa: CASSPLLADEQFF
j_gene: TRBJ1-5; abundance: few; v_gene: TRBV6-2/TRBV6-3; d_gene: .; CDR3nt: TGTGCCAGCAGCCGACAACGGGGGACGGTATTTCAGCCCCAGCATTTT; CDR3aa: CASSRQRGTVFQPQHF
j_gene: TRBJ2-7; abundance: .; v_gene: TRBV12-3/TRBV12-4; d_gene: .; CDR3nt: TGTGCCAGCAGGGCAGAAACATACGAGCAGTACTTC; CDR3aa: CASRAETYEQYF